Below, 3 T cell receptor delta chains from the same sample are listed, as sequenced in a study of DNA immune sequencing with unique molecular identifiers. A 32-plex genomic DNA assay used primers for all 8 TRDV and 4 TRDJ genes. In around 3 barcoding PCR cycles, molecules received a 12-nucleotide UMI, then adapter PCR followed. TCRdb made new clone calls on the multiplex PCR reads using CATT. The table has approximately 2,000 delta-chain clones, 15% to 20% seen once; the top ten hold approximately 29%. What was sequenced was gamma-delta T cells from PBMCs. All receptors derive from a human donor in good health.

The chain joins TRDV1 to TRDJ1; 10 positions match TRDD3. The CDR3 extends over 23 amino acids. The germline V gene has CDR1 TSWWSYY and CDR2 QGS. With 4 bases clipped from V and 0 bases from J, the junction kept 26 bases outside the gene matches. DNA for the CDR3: TGTGCTCTTGGGGTACCTTTAGGCCTTCTCTCTTTGTACTGGGGGATGTACACCGATAAACTCATCTTT. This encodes CALGVPLGLLSLYWGMYTDKLIF.

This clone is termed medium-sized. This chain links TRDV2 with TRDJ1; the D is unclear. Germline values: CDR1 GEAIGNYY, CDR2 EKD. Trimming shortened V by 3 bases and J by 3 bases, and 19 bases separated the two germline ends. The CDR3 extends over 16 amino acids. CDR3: CACDLLPPRPADKLIF. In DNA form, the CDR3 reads TGTGCCTGTGACTTGCTACCGCCCCGCCCCGCCGATAAACTCATCTTT.

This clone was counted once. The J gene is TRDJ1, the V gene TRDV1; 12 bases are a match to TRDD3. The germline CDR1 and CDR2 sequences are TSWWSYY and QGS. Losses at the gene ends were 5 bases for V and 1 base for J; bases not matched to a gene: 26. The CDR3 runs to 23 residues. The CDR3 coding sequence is TGTGCTCTTGGGACTAAAAATAATCGTACTGGGGGATACAGAAAGAGGGGCACCGATAAACTCATCTTT. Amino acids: CALGTKNNRTGGYRKRGTDKLIF.